This TCR beta chain was profiled in a study of cytomegalovirus exposure and HLA in healthy donors (dated by TCRdb to the late 2010s). About the full investigation: In an earlier analysis of approximately 640 of the donors, 250 to 350 Gb of sequence data and 120 million or so unique TCR beta sequences from about 179 million T cells were reported. An early release that covered around 590 HLA-typed donors contained 300 to 350 gigabases of sequencing data and around 80 million unique TCR sequences. Of the approximately 400 genotyped donors, over 80% were placed in the genetic ancestry cluster associated with self-reported Caucasian donors. The study was designed to test whether signatures of past pathogen exposure could be identified by cataloging public T cell receptors. Using immunosequencing, the study profiled T cell repertoires from around 670 subjects and related those repertoires to cytomegalovirus serostatus. Besides the first cohort of hundreds of subjects, a separate validation cohort made up of roughly 120 different subjects was used. To predict cytomegalovirus infection status, the study brought together high-throughput TCR immunosequencing, statistical association of individual TCRs with disease status, and machine learning. A later analysis re-examined previously published TCR beta repertoires from 600 to 700 donors and added high-resolution HLA genotyping to investigate patterns of TCR occurrence. Rather than drawing on any new phenotypic data, the later analysis identified candidate immune exposures from TCR beta sequences and the way those sequences occurred across donors. In an earlier analysis of roughly 600 of the donors, high-throughput TCR beta sequencing was used to judge whether each TCR beta V gene segment behaved as functional or pseudogenic. Alongside the repertoire data, information on donor age, sex, ethnicity and CMV serostatus was compiled. In a later genetic analysis, genome-wide SNP genotypes for about three fifths of the roughly 670 donors were used, and that subset was treated as a discovery cohort. All discovery cohort repertoires had been generated on a single sequencing platform. Class I and class II HLA loci were covered by the typing at four-digit resolution. The number of donors typed differed by locus, with about 629-630 for A, B, C, DRB1 and DQB1, around 500 for DQA1, under 610 for DPA1, and 472 for DPB1. Several DR-DQ haplotypes were treated as single units for association and clustering because of strong linkage in the cohort. Among around 400 genotyped donors of the cohort, an average of about 220,000 unique TCR beta nucleotide sequences was sequenced per donor, of which about 19% were non-productive.

The method was the immunoSEQ multiplex PCR assay. For the multiplex PCR, a mixture combining 60 forward primers for TCR Vbeta segments and 13 reverse primers for TCR Jbeta segments was used. A multiplex PCR assay on genomic DNA amplified the CDR3 region of rearranged TCR beta genes. On the Illumina HiSeq System, the amplified TCR beta libraries were sequenced as 87-base-pair reads. In the source study's methods: In a later analysis, tens of millions of unique TCR beta chains were counted across the approximately 620 repertoires, and approximately 11 million of these chains were shared by at least two donors. A nearest-neighbor algorithm error-corrected the raw reads and collapsed the reads into unique sequences, merging closely related sequences to remove PCR and sequencing errors. CDR3 sequences were aligned to IMGT reference sequences to assign V, D and J gene segments. For a sequence to be retained, a match of at least six nucleotides to both a V gene segment and a J gene segment was required. A rearrangement was called productive if the CDR3 had no stop codons and remained in frame with V and J, and every other rearrangement was called non-productive. CDR3 was defined according to IMGT convention as the region running from the second conserved V-encoded cysteine to the conserved J-encoded phenylalanine. The earlier analysis of some 550 of the donors excluded any sequence lacking an unambiguous match to a single V gene segment. An earlier analysis of about 600 of the donors called V segments functional above 56.7% productive rearrangements and segregating when the between-donor standard deviation exceeded 5%. A statistical classification framework was built for diagnosing cytomegalovirus status from the catalog of TCR beta chain sequences. In a later analysis, V and J genes were assigned by comparing TCR nucleotide sequences against IMGT/GENE-DB human TR gene sequences. A later analysis assigned CDR3 sequences and most-parsimonious VDJ recombination scenarios with the TCRdist pipeline. A later analysis defined each TCR beta chain by its CDR3 amino acid sequence plus V-gene family, and excluded reads lacking a unique V-gene family. To address suspected cross-contamination and a sequencing artifact, a later analysis removed under 600 highly shared, low-generation-probability nucleotide sequences. In a later analysis, a clonal expansion index for each public chain was calculated from normalized within-repertoire ranks of inferred template counts. In a later analysis, generation probabilities were computed using a VDJ recombination model fitted to out-of-frame rearrangements, and the results were checked against IGoR. Hypergeometric tests were used in a later analysis to score TCR-TCR, TCR-HLA and TCR-CMV co-occurrence, with a repertoire-size bias correction applied to the TCR pairs. In a later analysis, false discovery rates were estimated by permuting HLA or CMV assignments 20 times. In a later analysis, co-occurring TCRs were grouped using DBSCAN, with TCRdist sequence similarity added in when clustering inside HLA-allele-positive subsets. Repertoires with fewer than 30,000 or more than 120,000 public chains, plus five repertoires with anomalous nucleotide sharing, were excluded from co-occurrence clustering. TCRdb took this table from immuneACCESS and kept in-frame rearrangements with V and J called. Such tables lack part of the clones; where checked against another copy, unresolved V genes explain under half of the gap, and the rest is unexplained. Clonal size and the V and J genes are those of that table, whereas D and trimming came from the DNA. In this sample the table shows some 80,000 clones, about 78% of which occur a single time. The ten biggest clones cover around 3.4% of the sample.

About this clone: Its antigen is currently not known. Base qualities are not recorded, but no much larger clone differs from it by a single base.

CDR1 and CDR2, looked up from the germline V gene, are SGHRS and YFSETQ. V and J are truncated by 2 bases and 4 bases respectively, leaving an intervening sequence of 18 bases. From cysteine to phenylalanine, the CDR3 is 16 amino acids long. Left in the record is the CDR3 DNA by itself, 48 bases read in frame from the first base. Study-level results and caveats: V-gene and J-gene trimming of TCR beta chains was associated with a missense DCLRE1C variant in a later genetic analysis, and the association was replicated in an independent cohort. In this cohort, only TCR beta chains were sequenced, and detectable features were limited by the absence of alpha or paired-chain data. In a later analysis, TCR association rates were found to vary across HLA loci, with the most associated TCRs seen for DRB1 alleles and the fewest for HLA-C alleles. Three of the identified cytomegalovirus-associated TCR beta chains were confirmed in vitro to be specific for cytomegalovirus antigens. A further reported finding was that TCR beta sequences accurately predicted the HLA-A and HLA-B alleles for most subjects in the first cohort. A group of highly shared sequence variants was considered likely to be a technical artifact of the sequencing pipeline. Linkage disequilibrium might explain the correlated functional status among segregating V segments, but an unknown experimental factor could not be excluded. HLA typing was unavailable for some donors at each locus, so association tests used only the typed subset. Compared with the approximately 600-donor mean, donors in an Asian-associated ancestry cluster had fewer N-insertions in productive TCRs, according to a later genetic analysis. A later analysis reported that several top co-occurrence clusters appeared linked to parvovirus B19, influenza, CMV and Epstein-Barr virus. In both the original and validation cohorts, the classifier was reported to diagnose cytomegalovirus status with high specificity and sensitivity. In a later analysis, more than 15,000 TCR beta sequences were associated with specific HLA alleles at a false discovery rate of 0.05. CMV serostatus was the only immune exposure information available for the cohort. In a later analysis, most CMV-associated TCR beta chains were found to appear HLA-restricted, with HLA associations seemingly driven largely by CMV exposure. The presence/absence analyses assumed that sequencing depth was roughly uniform across donors, and that assumption may not be true. In an earlier analysis of 587 of the donors, most TCR beta V segments appeared in productive rearrangements about 90% or about 30% of the time, broadly matching IMGT annotations. Because counts were too low, roughly 17 rarely observed V segments, including chromosome 9 orphons, were left out of the earlier analysis of a few hundred of the donors. When HLA alleles, especially DR and DQ, strongly co-occurred, TCR associations were difficult to assign to individual alleles. A later analysis found that HLA-associated TCR beta chains were more clonally expanded and had lower generation probabilities than equally common non-associated chains. The study gave a list of 150 to 200 TCR beta chains associated with cytomegalovirus. Across donors, most TCR sequences were observed very rarely, whereas some public TCRs were present in many individuals. According to the authors, the approach could potentially be generalized to other disease states and immunological phenotypes. Because the 87-base-pair reads could not distinguish some IMGT-functional V segments, including TRBV6-2 and TRBV6-3, those segments were excluded.

The cohort comprised 666 healthy bone marrow donors. All cohort members were sampled while nominally healthy, although unrecorded immune exposures were likely present. The donor tested CMV seronegative, placing the donor among the 350 to 400 seronegative members of the cohort. A peripheral blood sample was collected from each donor, and TCR beta sequencing was performed on peripheral blood mononuclear cells. Genomic DNA extraction from the blood cell samples was performed with the Qiagen DNeasy Blood Extraction Kit. This sequence uses TRBV5-1 and TRBJ1-1; the best D guess is TRBD1, with 6 bases matching. This clonotype was obtained from a man aged 50 or older in good health and CMV-seronegative. Input material: PBMCs. The CDR3: CASSFISGAGGTEAFF. Here is the DNA: TGCGCCAGCAGCTTTATTTCAGGGGCAGGAGGCACTGAAGCTTTCTTT.